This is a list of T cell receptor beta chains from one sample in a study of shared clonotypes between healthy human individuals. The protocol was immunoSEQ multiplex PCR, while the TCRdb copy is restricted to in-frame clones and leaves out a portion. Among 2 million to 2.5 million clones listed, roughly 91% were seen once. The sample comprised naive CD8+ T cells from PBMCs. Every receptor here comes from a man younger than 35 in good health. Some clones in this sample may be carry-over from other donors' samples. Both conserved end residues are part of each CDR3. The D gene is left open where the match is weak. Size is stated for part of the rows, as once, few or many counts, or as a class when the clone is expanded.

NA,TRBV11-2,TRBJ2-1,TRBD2,TGTGCCAGCAGCTTTTTGCGGGGGGGCTACAATGAGCAGTTCTTC,CASSFLRGGYNEQFF
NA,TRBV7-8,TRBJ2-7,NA,TGTGCCAGCAGCTTAGGGCTAACCTTCTACGAGCAGTACTTC,CASSLGLTFYEQYF
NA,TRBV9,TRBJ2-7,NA,TGTGCCAGCAGCGTGCTCTCGGACAGCGCCACAGTAGAGCAGTACTTC,CASSVLSDSATVEQYF
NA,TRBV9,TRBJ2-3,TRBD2,TGTGCCAGCACCCGGCTAGCGGGGCCAGCCACAGATACGCAGTATTTT,CASTRLAGPATDTQYF
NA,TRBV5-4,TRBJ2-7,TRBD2,TGTGCCAGCAGCCGAAGCGGGGGCTACGAGCAGTACTTC,CASSRSGGYEQYF
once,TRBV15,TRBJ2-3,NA,TGTGCCACCAGCAGGGGAGGAACAGATACGCAGTATTTT,CATSRGGTDTQYF
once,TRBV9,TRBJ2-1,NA,TGTGCCAGCAGTGAGAATTACTACAATGAGCAGTTCTTC,CASSENYYNEQFF
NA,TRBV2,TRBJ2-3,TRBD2,TGTGCCAGCGAGGCGGGGCGGGAGATGGCTACGCAGTATTTT,CASEAGREMATQYF
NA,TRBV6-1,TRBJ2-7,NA,TGTGCCAGCAGTGTAAGGGGTTACGAGCAGTACTTC,CASSVRGYEQYF
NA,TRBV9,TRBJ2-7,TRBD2,TGTGCCAGCAGCGTTACCGGGGGAGGGTCCTACGAGCAGTACTTC,CASSVTGGGSYEQYF
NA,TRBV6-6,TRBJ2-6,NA,TGTGCCAGCGGGAGCTCTGGGGCCAACGTCCTGACTTTC,CASGSSGANVLTF
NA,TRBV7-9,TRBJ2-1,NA,TGTGCCAGCAGCGAAGGGACTTTAATTTACAATGAGCAGTTCTTC,CASSEGTLIYNEQFF
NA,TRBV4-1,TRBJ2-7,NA,TGCGCCAGCAGCCAGGCCTCCGGGCTTTCCTACGAGCAGTACTTC,CASSQASGLSYEQYF
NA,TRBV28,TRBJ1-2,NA,TGTGCCAGCAGGCCGCAAGGTCGGGCGGGCTATGGCTACACCTTC,CASRPQGRAGYGYTF
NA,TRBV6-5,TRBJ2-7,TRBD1,TGTGCCAGCAGTGCCACAGGGGGAACCTACGAGCAGTACTTC,CASSATGGTYEQYF
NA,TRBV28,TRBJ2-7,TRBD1,TGTGCCAGCAGTCTCGGGACAGCCTCCTACGAGCAGTACTTC,CASSLGTASYEQYF
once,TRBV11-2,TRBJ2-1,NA,TGTGCCAGCAGCTCGACAAGCGGAAGCTCCTACAATGAGCAGTTCTTC,CASSSTSGSSYNEQFF
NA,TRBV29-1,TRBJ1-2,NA,TGCAGCGTTGAACACATATTCTATGGCTACACCTTC,CSVEHIFYGYTF
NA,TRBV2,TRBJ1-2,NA,TGTGCCAGAGGACAGATTGACTACACCTTC,CARGQIDYTF
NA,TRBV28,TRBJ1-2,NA,TGTGCCAGCAGTTTCCCCCTACCTTATGGCTACACCTTC,CASSFPLPYGYTF
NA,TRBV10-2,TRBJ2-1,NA,TGCGCCAGCAGTGAGTTGGGCAGTCCTTACAATGAGCAGTTCTTC,CASSELGSPYNEQFF
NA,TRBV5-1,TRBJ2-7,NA,TGCGCCAGCAGCTTCCGGGACAACTCCTACGAGCAGTACTTC,CASSFRDNSYEQYF
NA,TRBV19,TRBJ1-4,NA,TGTGCCAGTAGAGACCGAGGCCCTAATGAAAAACTGTTTTTT,CASRDRGPNEKLFF
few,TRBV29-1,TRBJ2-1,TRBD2,TGCAGCGTCTGGCTAGCGGGAGGGGACCATGAGCAGTTCTTC,CSVWLAGGDHEQFF
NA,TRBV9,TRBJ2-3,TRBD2,TGTGCCAGCAGCGGGGGGACTAGCGGGAGGGTATCAGATACGCAGTATTTT,CASSGGTSGRVSDTQYF
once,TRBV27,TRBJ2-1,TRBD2,TGTGCCAGCAGTTCAAGACTAGCTATGATGTACAATGAGCAGTTCTTC,CASSSRLAMMYNEQFF
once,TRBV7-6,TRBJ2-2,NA,TGTGCCAGCAGCCCTGGGACCAACACCGGGGAGCTGTTTTTT,CASSPGTNTGELFF
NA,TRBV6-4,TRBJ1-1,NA,TGTGCCAGCAGTGTTGAGGGCACTGAAGCTTTCTTT,CASSVEGTEAFF
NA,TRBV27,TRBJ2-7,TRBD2,TGTGCCAGCAGTTCCGGACTAGCGGGAGCCCATGAGCAGTACTTC,CASSSGLAGAHEQYF
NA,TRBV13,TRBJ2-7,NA,TGTGCCAGCAGCTTGGGGGTCTCCTACGAGCAGTACTTC,CASSLGVSYEQYF
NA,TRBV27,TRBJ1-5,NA,TGTGCCAGCAGTGAGGTGGTCGGGTGGGGCAATCAGCCCCAGCATTTT,CASSEVVGWGNQPQHF
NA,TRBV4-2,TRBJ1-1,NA,TGTGCCAGCAGCCAGGGGCAGTCCAACACTGAAGCTTTCTTT,CASSQGQSNTEAFF